What follows describes a single TCR beta chain. This clonotype was recorded many times. This clone's antigen is unknown. Base qualities were left out, and no much larger clone turns up one base away. TCR beta CDR3 regions were amplified from RNA transcripts. For the first round of RT-PCR on the TCR CDR3, the HTBI primer set was used together with the Qiagen OneStep RT-PCR kit. Libraries were constructed in a second round of multiplex PCR, after which size selection and purification were performed. Paired-end sequencing of the libraries was performed with 100 bp reads on an Illumina HiSeq2000. On the authors' methods: SOAPnuke was used to process the raw data, removing reads that contained adapters or uncalled bases, had a mean Phred below 15, or lacked an exact match to the constant primer or identifier. High-quality paired reads were merged using COPE v1.2.5, and each unique nucleotide sequence was defined as a clonotype. MiTCR v1.1 was used to align the clonotypes against IMGT TRBV, TRBD and TRBJ reference segments. Only V-J combinations with frequency above 0.0001, covering 99.2% of repertoires, were analysed. The TCS score was defined as the ratio of F50 (clonal expansion) to E x V (chaos), calculated using BLOSUM62-based TCRdist between CDR3 peptides within each V-J. Welch's t-statistics and random forest reduced around 520 V-J features to around 14, which were used in a naive Bayes classifier (R e1071). TCRdb redid the processing of the public reads, applying fastp at Q25 and MiXCR, and retained in-frame beta chains. Every entry covers one CDR3 protein and lists the most common genes and DNA from its rows. In this record, the V and J calls reflect TCRdb's handling and not the investigators' own analysis. This sample lists more than 300,000 distinct CDR3 sequences; about 15% were detected once. The ten largest clones capture roughly a third of the sample.

The hyperthyroidism patients were between 18 and 65 years old and newly diagnosed, with a disease duration of less than 2 months. Patients with uncontrolled infections, other autoimmune diseases, pregnancy or lactation were excluded. Diagnoses were established on the basis of clinical symptoms, serum thyroxine and TRAb, thyroid ultrasound, and orbital computed tomography. For progressor patients, blood was drawn at the first diagnosis of hyperthyroidism, before any ophthalmopathy symptoms had appeared. PBMCs were isolated from approximately 10 ml of fresh peripheral blood by Ficoll-Paque density gradient centrifugation. Progressor patients were defined as those initially diagnosed with Graves' hyperthyroidism in whom ophthalmopathy developed during follow-up. Total RNA was extracted with Trizol reagent, and quality was checked on an Agilent 2100 Bioanalyzer. These data come from a study of T cells in Graves' hyperthyroidism and ophthalmopathy (dated by TCRdb to between 2018 and 2021). At the level of the whole study: Peripheral blood was sampled at the time of initial diagnosis, prior to any treatment. An independent validation cohort of under 20 hyperthyroidism patients and more than 15 patients who later progressed to ophthalmopathy tested prospective prediction of ophthalmopathy. To identify distinguishing TCR V-J signatures, a discovery cohort of 90 to 100 patients was used, comprising 43 with Graves' ophthalmopathy and under 60 with stable Graves' hyperthyroidism. The roughly 99 discovery patients were divided at random into training and test sets in a 7:3 ratio. After blood sampling, hyperthyroidism patients were treated with methimazole at a starting dose of 30 mg daily, and ophthalmopathy patients were treated with high-dose intravenous methylprednisolone. According to the paper, TCR Vbeta CDR3 sequencing was carried out on more than 120 peripheral blood samples, which came from fewer than 50 ophthalmopathy, around 74 hyperthyroidism and approximately 17 progressor patients. Thyroid tissue and blood T-cell repertoires from six Graves' hyperthyroidism patients were also compared in the study.

The germline V gene (reference sequence) provides CDR1 DFQATT and CDR2 SNEGSKA. V ends up 0 bases short and J 5 bases short, with an unmatched junction base count of 12. Including cysteine and phenylalanine, the CDR3 has 17 amino acids. CDR3 DNA only is kept here, 51 bases in frame from base 1. General findings and caveats noted by the study authors: Most expanded thyroid clonotypes (frequency above 0.001) were also detected in blood, suggesting blood repertoires may reflect thyroid immune responses. No statistical method was used to set the sample size in advance, and investigators knew the group allocation. In validation, the model predicted progression to ophthalmopathy a median of about 6 months before onset, with about 71% sensitivity and about 72% specificity. A model built on a 13 V-J signature distinguished ophthalmopathy from stable hyperthyroidism, reaching over 85% sensitivity and around 81% specificity in cross-validation and 80%/75% in testing.

The rearranged segments are TRBV20-1 and TRBJ2-3, with 9 junctional bases fitting TRBD1. Sequenced: blood. This TCR derives from a woman in her twenties or thirties with Graves' hyperthyroidism that later progressed to Graves' ophthalmopathy. Here is the DNA: TGCAGTGCTAGAGATTTTACCGGGACAGGGTCCGGAGATACGCAGTATTTT. This translates into CSARDFTGTGSGDTQYF.